This is a list of T cell receptor beta chains from one sample in a study of T cell responses to AZD1222 COVID-19 vaccine. Repertoires were generated with immunoSEQ multiplex PCR, while TCRdb's copy carries only in-frame clones and drops some. The sample holds 200,000 to 250,000 clones, 90% to 95% seen once. The source was peripheral blood, collected on day 0 of MenACWY control vaccination. These receptors were collected from an adult in good health. Both conserved end residues are trimmed from each CDR3. D genes are given only for firm matches.

J gene: TRBJ2-7
D gene: .
V gene: TRBV7-9
CDR3 protein: ASSLGGRGYRAGYEQY

J gene: TRBJ2-7
D gene: TRBD2
V gene: TRBV5-1
CDR3 protein: ASSSLAGVLGHEQY

J gene: TRBJ2-2
D gene: .
V gene: TRBV5-1
CDR3 protein: ASSLVGGLTTGELF

J gene: TRBJ1-5
D gene: .
V gene: TRBV15
CDR3 protein: ATSQFGPVSNQPQH

J gene: TRBJ1-3
D gene: .
V gene: TRBV5-5
CDR3 protein: ASTSGGSPGNTIY

J gene: TRBJ2-2
D gene: .
V gene: TRBV3-1/TRBV3-2
CDR3 protein: ASSQAGDTGELF

J gene: TRBJ2-3
D gene: .
V gene: TRBV5-5
CDR3 protein: ASSLGLSVTDTQY

J gene: TRBJ1-3
D gene: .
V gene: TRBV19
CDR3 protein: ASSLRTAHTIY

J gene: TRBJ2-7
D gene: .
V gene: TRBV5-6
CDR3 protein: ASRSQGHYEQY

J gene: TRBJ1-1
D gene: .
V gene: TRBV2
CDR3 protein: ASSKGENTEAF

J gene: TRBJ1-2
D gene: TRBD1
V gene: TRBV10-3
CDR3 protein: ASGQELDYGYT

J gene: TRBJ1-1
D gene: .
V gene: TRBV21-1
CDR3 protein: ASLGEQGEIWNTEAF